This T cell receptor beta chain comes out of a study of shared clonotypes between healthy human individuals. For the study at large: Donor ages ranged 18 to 49 years: two women, a few men.

Sequencing used immunoSEQ multiplex PCR; TCRdb keeps in-frame clones, though not all of them. The profile covers fewer than 350,000 clones, with around 86% appearing a single time and 15% to 20% taken by the ten largest. Germline V CDR1 and CDR2: SGHRS, YFSETQ. The CDR3 is made up of 16 amino acids. Trimming took 1 base from V and 2 from J, leaving 15 bases between them. Combination of CD45RO+ cells with CCR7-negative CD45RA+ TemRA cells was used for CD8 memory. A word on this clone: Its antigen is unknown.

General observations from the study: Blood was the only sampled material, and tissue repertoires likely differ.

This TCR came from a man aged 18 to 29 in good health. Sequenced input: memory CD8+ T cells sorted from blood. Noted subset: CD45RO+ cells pooled with CCR7-negative TemRA cells. The rearrangement joins TRBV5-1 to TRBJ1-2, with D unclear. The CDR3 DNA reads TGCGCCAGCAGCTTGTTGGTGCAGAGCCTGAACTATGGCTACACCTTC. Protein sequence: CASSLLVQSLNYGYTF.